The 14 T cell receptor beta chains below were found in one sample sequenced in a study of blood T cell repertoires in COVID-19. The table came from immunoSEQ multiplex PCR; TCRdb's copy has only in-frame clones and leaves some out. The sample carries 250,000 to 350,000 clones, around 91% recorded once. Sequencing input: peripheral blood. These receptors were collected from a woman aged 55-69 years with acute or convalescent COVID-19.

J is TRBJ1-2 and V is TRBV6-5, with D unresolved. The CDR3 has 15 residues. Germline CDR1 is MNHEY and CDR2 is SVGAGI. V was clipped by 1 base and J by 0 bases, with 9 bases between them. CDR3 coding DNA: TGTGCCAGCAGTTACTTAAGCACTTCTAACTATGGCTACACCTTC. Encoded protein: CASSYLSTSNYGYTF.

This clone was counted only a few times. This rearrangement joins TRBV4-1 to TRBJ1-3, with TRBD1 as a possible D gene (6 bases). CDR1 is MGHRA, CDR2 YSYEKL, per germline. The CDR3 has 19 amino acids. V was cut by 0 bases and J by 0 bases, with 18 bases left in between. For the CDR3, the DNA is TGCGCCAGCAGCCAAGATGTCAATCAAGGGACAACCTCTGGAAACACCATATATTTT. Translating it yields CASSQDVNQGTTSGNTIYF.

The chain is built from TRBV18 and TRBJ1-6; no clear D. Per germline, CDR1 KGHSH and CDR2 LQKENI. The V end lost 3 bases, the J end lost 9 bases, and 6 bases lay between the germline ends. The CDR3 extends over 12 amino acids. CDR3 sequence: CASSPLLSPLHF. The CDR3 DNA reads as TGTGCCAGCTCACCCCTTCTTTCACCCCTCCACTTT.

The rearrangement joins TRBV6-2 or TRBV6-3 to TRBJ1-3; D possibly corresponds to TRBD1 (6 bases). The V end was cut by 4 bases, the J end by 2 bases, with 21 bases between. The CDR3 is made up of 18 amino acids. Germline V gives CDR1 MNHEY, CDR2 SVGEGT. CDR3 sequence reads: CASSFDRFIASTGNTIYF. The CDR3 region has the DNA TGTGCCAGCAGTTTCGACAGGTTCATCGCGTCTACTGGAAACACCATATATTTT.

To note about this clone: This sample includes further DNA sequences coding for the same CDR3. CDR3 DNA: TGTGCCAGCAGCGGGACAGACAATGAGCAGTTCTTC. It translates to CASSGTDNEQFF. The chain carries TRBV12-3 or TRBV12-4 and TRBJ2-1; TRBD1 matches at 7 bases. This CDR3 comprises 12 residues. Trimming cost V 6 bases and J 5 bases; bases outside gene matches: 1.

This sequence joins TRBV28 and TRBJ1-2, with D tentatively TRBD1 (5 bases). Deletions cut 8 bases from V and 8 bases from J, with 12 bases between. The CDR3 runs 11 residues. Germline-derived CDR1 and CDR2 are MDHEN and SYDVKM. The CDR3 DNA follows: TGTGCCAGCCGCCGACGGGGGGGCTACACCTTC. Translation: CASRRRGGYTF.

The CDR3 region is CASRKEVYGYTF. In DNA, the CDR3 is TGTGCCAGCAGGAAGGAGGTTTATGGCTACACCTTC. The chain combines TRBV28 with TRBJ1-2; D remains ambiguous. The CDR3 runs 12 residues. Between the trimmed V and J ends, which lost 6 bases and 5 bases, there was a span of 10 bases. In germline, CDR1 is MDHEN, CDR2 SYDVKM.

The chain couples TRBV7-3 to TRBJ1-1; D is ambiguous. CDR3 length equals 13 residues. Germline-derived CDR1 and CDR2 are SGHTA and FQGTGA. V was shortened by 5 bases and J by 0 bases, with 7 bases between the two germline ends. In nucleotides, the CDR3 is TGTGCCAGCAGCCACGACATGAACACTGAAGCTTTCTTT. Translated: CASSHDMNTEAFF.

The V call is TRBV6-5, the J call TRBJ1-3; TRBD1 might be the D (6 bases). Trimming removed 6 bases at V and 4 bases at J, with 10 bases between. This CDR3 has 13 residues. From germline, CDR1 is MNHEY and CDR2 SVGAGI. The CDR3 reads CASSATGGNTIYF. The CDR3 nucleotides are TGTGCCAGCAGCGCCACAGGGGGAAACACCATATATTTT.

This clone was counted between two and nine times. V is TRBV7-8 and J is TRBJ1-4, with 8 bases lining up with TRBD1. This CDR3 is 16 amino acids long. The germline V gene encodes CDR1 SGHVS and CDR2 FQNEAQ. V lost 0 bases to trimming and J lost 8 bases; unmatched junction nucleotides: 8. CDR3 residues: CASSLALGQGREKLFF. The CDR3 DNA reads TGTGCCAGCAGCTTAGCGCTAGGACAGGGCCGGGAAAAACTGTTTTTT.

The chain couples TRBV7-9 to TRBJ1-4; 9 positions agree with TRBD1. V shed 1 base and J 2 bases; nucleotides not matched to a gene: 2. CDR3 size: 16 residues. Germline CDR1 SEHNR, CDR2 FQNEAQ (reference sequence). CDR3 protein: CASSLGTGGTNEKLFF. The CDR3 DNA sequence: TGTGCCAGCAGCTTAGGTACAGGGGGCACTAATGAAAAACTGTTTTTT.

This sequence joins TRBV29-1 and TRBJ2-5; 11 nucleotides line up with TRBD2. The CDR3 covers 14 residues. CDR1 is SQVTM and CDR2 is ANQGSEA in the germline V gene. J lost 5 bases, V lost 4 bases, and 6 bases had no gene match. This CDR3 reads CSVGVAGGPETQYF. CDR3 DNA sequence: TGCAGCGTTGGGGTAGCGGGGGGGCCTGAGACCCAGTACTTC.

The chain couples TRBV20-1 to TRBJ1-1, with D unclear. Germline V gene sequence: CDR1 DFQATT, CDR2 SNEGSKA (reference sequence). The CDR3 runs 10 residues. Trimming took off 7 bases at V and 4 bases at J, with 7 bases between the two ends. CDR3: CSDRTTEAFF. DNA for the CDR3: TGCAGTGACAGAACCACTGAAGCTTTCTTT.

The rearrangement links TRBV15 to TRBJ2-2; a weak D match, TRBD1 (5 bases). CDR1 LNHNV and CDR2 YYDKDF come from the germline V gene (reference sequence). CDR3 length: 14 amino acids. The V end was cut by 0 bases, the J end by 9 bases, with 11 bases between. The CDR3 spells CATSRDVGPWELFF. The CDR3 DNA reads as TGTGCCACCAGCAGAGATGTGGGGCCGTGGGAGCTGTTTTTT.